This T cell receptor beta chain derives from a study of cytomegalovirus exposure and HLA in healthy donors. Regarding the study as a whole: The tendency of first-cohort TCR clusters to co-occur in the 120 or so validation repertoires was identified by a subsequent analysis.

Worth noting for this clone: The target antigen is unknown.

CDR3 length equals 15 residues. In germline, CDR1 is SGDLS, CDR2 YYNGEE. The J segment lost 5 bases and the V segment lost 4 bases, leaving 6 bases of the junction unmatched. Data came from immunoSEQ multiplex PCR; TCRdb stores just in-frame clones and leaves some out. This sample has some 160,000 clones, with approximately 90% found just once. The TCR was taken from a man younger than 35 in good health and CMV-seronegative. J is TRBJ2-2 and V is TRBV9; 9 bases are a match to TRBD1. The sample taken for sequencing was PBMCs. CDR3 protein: CASSRDRVETGELFF. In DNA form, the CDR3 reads TGTGCCAGCAGCCGGGACAGGGTCGAGACCGGGGAGCTGTTTTTT. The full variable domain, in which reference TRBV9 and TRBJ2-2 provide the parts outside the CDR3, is DSGVTQTPKHLITATGQRVTLRCSPRSGDLSVYWYQQSLDQGLQFLIQYYNGEERAKGNILERFSAQQFPDLHSELNLSSLELGDSALYFCASSRDRVETGELFFGEGSRLTVL.